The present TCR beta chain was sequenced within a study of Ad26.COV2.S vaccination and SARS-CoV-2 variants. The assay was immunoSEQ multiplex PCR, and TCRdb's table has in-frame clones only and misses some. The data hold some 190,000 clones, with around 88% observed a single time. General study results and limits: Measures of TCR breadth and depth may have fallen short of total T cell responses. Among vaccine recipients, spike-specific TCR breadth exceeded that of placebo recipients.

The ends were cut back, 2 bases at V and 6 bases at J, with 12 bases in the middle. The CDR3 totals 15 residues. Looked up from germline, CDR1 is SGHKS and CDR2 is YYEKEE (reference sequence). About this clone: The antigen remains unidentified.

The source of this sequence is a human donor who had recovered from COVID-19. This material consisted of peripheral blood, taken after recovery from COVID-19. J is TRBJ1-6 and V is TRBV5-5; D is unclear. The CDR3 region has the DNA TGTGCCAGCAGCTTATCGGGAACCCCTAATTCACCCCTCCACTTT. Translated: CASSLSGTPNSPLHF. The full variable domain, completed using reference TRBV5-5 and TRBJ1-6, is DAGVTQSPTHLIKTRGQQVTLRCSPISGHKSVSWYQQVLGQGPQFIFQYYEKEERGRGNFPDRFSARQFPNYSSELNVNALLLGDSALYLCASSLSGTPNSPLHFGNGTRLTVT.